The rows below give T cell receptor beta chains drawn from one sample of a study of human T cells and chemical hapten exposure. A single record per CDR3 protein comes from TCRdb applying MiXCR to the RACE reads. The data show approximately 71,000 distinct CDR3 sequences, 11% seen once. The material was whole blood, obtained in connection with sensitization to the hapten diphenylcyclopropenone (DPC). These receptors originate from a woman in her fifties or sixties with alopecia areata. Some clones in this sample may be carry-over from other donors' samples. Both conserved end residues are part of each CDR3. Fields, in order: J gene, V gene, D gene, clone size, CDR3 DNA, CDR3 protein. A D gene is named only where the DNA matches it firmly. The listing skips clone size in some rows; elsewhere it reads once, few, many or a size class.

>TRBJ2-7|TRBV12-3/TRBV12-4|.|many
TGTGCCAGCAGTTTAGGGACACCCTACGAGCAGTACTTC
CASSLGTPYEQYF
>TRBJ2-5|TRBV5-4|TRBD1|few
TGTGCCAGCCAGGGGGCAGGTCAAGAGACCCAGTACTTC
CASQGAGQETQYF
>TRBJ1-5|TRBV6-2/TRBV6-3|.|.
TGTGCCAGCAGTTACCGAATTCAGCCCCAGCATTTT
CASSYRIQPQHF
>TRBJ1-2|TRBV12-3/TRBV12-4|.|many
TGTGCCAGCAGTCTGTCCGTTGGCTATGGCTACACCTTC
CASSLSVGYGYTF
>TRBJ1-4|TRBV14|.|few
TGTGCCAGCAGCCAACAGGGCGACGCCTACGAAAAACTGTTTTTT
CASSQQGDAYEKLFF
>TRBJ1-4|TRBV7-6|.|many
TGTGCCAGCAGCTTATTTAGCACGGCGGGAGGGGATGAAAAACTGTTTTTT
CASSLFSTAGGDEKLFF
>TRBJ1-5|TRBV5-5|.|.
TGTGCCAGCAGCTTCGGAGGAGCTCAGCCCCAGCATTTT
CASSFGGAQPQHF
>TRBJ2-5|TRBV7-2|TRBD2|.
TGTGCCAGCAGCTGGGGCCTAGCGGGAGGAGCCCGGGAGACCCAGTACTTC
CASSWGLAGGARETQYF
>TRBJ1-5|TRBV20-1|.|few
TGCAGTGCTAGTGTCGCAGGGGAGGCCTTGCGTCAGCCCCAGCATTTT
CSASVAGEALRQPQHF
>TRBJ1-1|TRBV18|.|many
TGTGCCAGCTCACCAGCTGTGGGGTTGAACACTGAAGCTTTCTTT
CASSPAVGLNTEAFF
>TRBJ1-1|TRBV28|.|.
TGTGCCAGCAGCCCAGAACAGCGTAGGAACACTGAAGCTTTCTTT
CASSPEQRRNTEAFF
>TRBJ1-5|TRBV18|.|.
TGTGCCAGCTCACCAGCGTACCGGGGAAATCAGCCCCAGCATTTT
CASSPAYRGNQPQHF
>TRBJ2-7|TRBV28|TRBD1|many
TGTGCCAGCAGTTTCGCAGGACTCCCCAGACAGGGGACCGAGCAGTACTTC
CASSFAGLPRQGTEQYF
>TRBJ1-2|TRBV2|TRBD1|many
TGTGCCAGCAGTCCACGGGGGACAGGGGGTAACTATGGCTACACCTTC
CASSPRGTGGNYGYTF
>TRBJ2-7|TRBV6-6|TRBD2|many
TGTGCCAGCAGCCCCGACTTCCCGAGCGGGGGGGGCTACGAGCAGTACTTC
CASSPDFPSGGGYEQYF
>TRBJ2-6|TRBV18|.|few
TGTGCCAGCTCACCGAGTTGGGCTGGGGCCAACGTCCTGACTTTC
CASSPSWAGANVLTF